Listed below are T cell receptor beta chains from one sample, sequenced in a study of blood T cells in healthy people across ages. TCRdb re-derived calls from the 5' RACE reads in MiXCR, one entry per CDR3 protein. The sample records 650,000 to 1,000,000 distinct CDR3 sequences, around 50% being singletons. The material sequenced was blood. The receptors derive from an elderly man in good health. CDR3s include the opening cysteine and the closing phenylalanine or tryptophan. D genes are given only for firm matches. A clone size is listed for some rows: how often the clone was seen (once, few, many), or a class if it is expanded.

clone_size	v_call	d_call	j_call	cdr3_length	cdr3_nt	cdr3_aa
.	TRBV28	.	TRBJ2-5	15	TGTGCCAGCAGTTGGGTCGTGGTGTCTGGCGAGACCCAGTACTTC	CASSWVVVSGETQYF
.	TRBV4-2	.	TRBJ2-7	16	TGTGCCAGCAGCCAAGATCCGCAGGGCTCCTACAATGAGCAGTACTTC	CASSQDPQGSYNEQYF
.	TRBV9	.	TRBJ2-1	13	TGTGCCAGCAGCGTAGTAGCCTACAATGAGCAGTTCTTC	CASSVVAYNEQFF
.	TRBV9	TRBD2	TRBJ2-3	16	TGTGCCAGCAGCCTCGGGCGTTTAGCGGGGGCAGATACGCAGTATTTT	CASSLGRLAGADTQYF
once	TRBV20-1	.	TRBJ2-7	13	TGCAGTGCTAAACTAGCCGCCCGCTACGAGCAGTACTTC	CSAKLAARYEQYF
.	TRBV7-2	TRBD2	TRBJ2-7	15	TGTGCCAGCAGCACAGAGACTAGCCTGCTCCACGAGCAGTGCTTC	CASSTETSLLHEQCF
.	TRBV12-3/TRBV12-4	.	TRBJ2-7	17	TGTGCCAGCAGTAAGGGTGGGGCCAACGTTGGACCCTACGAGCAGTACTTC	CASSKGGANVGPYEQYF
.	TRBV7-6	.	TRBJ2-3	14	TGTGCCAGCAGCTTGGACCCGACAGGCAATACGCAGTATTTT	CASSLDPTGNTQYF
.	TRBV7-3	.	TRBJ2-3	15	TGTGCCAGCAGCGGGGGGGCGGGCACGACAGATACGCAGTATTTT	CASSGGAGTTDTQYF
.	TRBV10-3	.	TRBJ2-3	15	TGTGCCATCGGGGGCCCTCAAGACCCCGGAGATACGCAGTATTTT	CAIGGPQDPGDTQYF
few	TRBV2	.	TRBJ1-5	13	TGTGCCAGCAGTCGAACGTTCAATCAGCCCCAGCATTTT	CASSRTFNQPQHF
.	TRBV6-2/TRBV6-3	.	TRBJ2-7	17	TGTGCCAGCAGTTACACGCTCCGGGACTTTAACACCTACGAGCAGTACTTC	CASSYTLRDFNTYEQYF
few	TRBV7-3	TRBD2	TRBJ2-2	17	TGTGCCAGCAGCCCCCGTCTAGGCGGGAGTGGCACCGGGGAGCTGTTTTTT	CASSPRLGGSGTGELFF
.	TRBV3-1	TRBD2	TRBJ2-3	16	TGTGCCAGCAGCCCCGGACTAGCGGGAGCGGTGGATACGCAGTATTTT	CASSPGLAGAVDTQYF
.	TRBV6-1	.	TRBJ1-5	15	TGTGCCAGCAGTGATCCGGGCAGCTCTAATCAGCCCCAGCATTTT	CASSDPGSSNQPQHF
.	TRBV5-1	.	TRBJ2-5	14	TGCGCCAGCAGCCAAGACAGGCTCGAGGGGGAGCAGTACTTC	CASSQDRLEGEQYF
.	TRBV4-3	.	TRBJ2-3	14	TGCGCCAGCAGCCAGGGAGGTTCGACAGAGACGCAGTATTTT	CASSQGGSTETQYF
.	TRBV10-1	.	TRBJ2-1	13	TGCGCCAGCTCCGGACAGCCGGACAATGAGCAGTTCTTC	CASSGQPDNEQFF
.	TRBV19	TRBD2	TRBJ2-1	16	TGTGCCAGTAGTATATACGGTCTAGCGGGAGTCAATGAGCAGTTCTTC	CASSIYGLAGVNEQFF
few	TRBV5-6	.	TRBJ2-5	17	TGTGCCAGCAGCCCTTTATCCCCTATGTTGGTCGGGGAGACCCAGTACTTC	CASSPLSPMLVGETQYF